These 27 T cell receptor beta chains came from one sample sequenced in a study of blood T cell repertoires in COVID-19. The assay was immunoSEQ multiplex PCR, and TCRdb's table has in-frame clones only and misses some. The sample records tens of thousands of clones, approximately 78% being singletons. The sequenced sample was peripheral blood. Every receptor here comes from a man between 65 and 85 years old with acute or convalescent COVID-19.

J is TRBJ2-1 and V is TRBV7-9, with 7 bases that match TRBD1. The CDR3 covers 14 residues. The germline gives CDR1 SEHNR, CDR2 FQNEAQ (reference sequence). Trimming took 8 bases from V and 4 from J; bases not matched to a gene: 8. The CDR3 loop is CASWTGLTYNEQFF. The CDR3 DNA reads TGTGCCAGCTGGACAGGTCTAACATACAATGAGCAGTTCTTC.

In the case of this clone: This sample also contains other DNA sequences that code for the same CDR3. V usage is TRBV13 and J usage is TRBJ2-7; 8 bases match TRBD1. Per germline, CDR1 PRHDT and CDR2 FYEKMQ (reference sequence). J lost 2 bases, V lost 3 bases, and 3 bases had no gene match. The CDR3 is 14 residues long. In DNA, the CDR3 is TGTGCCAGCAGCTTGGGGGACAGGCCCTACGAGCAGTACTTC. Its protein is CASSLGDRPYEQYF. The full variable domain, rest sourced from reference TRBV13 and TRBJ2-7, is AAGVIQSPRHLIKEKRETATLKCYPIPRHDTVYWYQQGPGQDPQFLISFYEKMQSDKGSIPDRFSAQQFSDYHSELNMSSLELGDSALYFCASSLGDRPYEQYFGPGTRLTVT.

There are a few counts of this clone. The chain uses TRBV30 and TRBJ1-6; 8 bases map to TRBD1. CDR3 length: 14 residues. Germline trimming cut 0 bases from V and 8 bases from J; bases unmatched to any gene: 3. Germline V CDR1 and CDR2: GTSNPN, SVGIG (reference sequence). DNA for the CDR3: TGTGCCTGGAGTGTCGGACAGGGTTATTCACCCCTCCACTTT. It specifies CAWSVGQGYSPLHF.

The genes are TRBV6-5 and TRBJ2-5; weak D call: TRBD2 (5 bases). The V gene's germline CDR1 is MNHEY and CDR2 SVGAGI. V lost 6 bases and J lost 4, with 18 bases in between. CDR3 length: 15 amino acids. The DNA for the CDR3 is TGTGCCAGCAGGTCTCGAGCCGGGATGGGAGAGACCCAGTACTTC. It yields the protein CASRSRAGMGETQYF.

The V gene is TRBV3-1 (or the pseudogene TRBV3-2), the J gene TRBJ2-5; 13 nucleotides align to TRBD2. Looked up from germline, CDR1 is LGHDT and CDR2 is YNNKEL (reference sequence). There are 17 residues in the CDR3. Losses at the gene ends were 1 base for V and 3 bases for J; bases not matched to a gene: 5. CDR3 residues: CASSQGTSGGIEETQYF. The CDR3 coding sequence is TGTGCCAGCAGCCAAGGGACTAGCGGGGGCATTGAAGAGACCCAGTACTTC.

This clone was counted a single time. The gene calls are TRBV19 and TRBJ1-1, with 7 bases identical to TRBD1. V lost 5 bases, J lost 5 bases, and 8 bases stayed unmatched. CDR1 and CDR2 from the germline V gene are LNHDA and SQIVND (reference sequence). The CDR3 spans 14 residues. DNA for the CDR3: TGTGCCAGTAGTGGGAACAGGGGACAAACTGAAGCTTTCTTT. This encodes CASSGNRGQTEAFF.

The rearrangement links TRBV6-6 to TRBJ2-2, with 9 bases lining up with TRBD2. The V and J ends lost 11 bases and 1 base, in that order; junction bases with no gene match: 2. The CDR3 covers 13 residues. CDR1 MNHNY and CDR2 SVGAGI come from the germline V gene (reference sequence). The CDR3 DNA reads TGTGCCGGTAGCGGGAGGAACACCGGGGAGCTGTTTTTT. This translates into CAGSGRNTGELFF.

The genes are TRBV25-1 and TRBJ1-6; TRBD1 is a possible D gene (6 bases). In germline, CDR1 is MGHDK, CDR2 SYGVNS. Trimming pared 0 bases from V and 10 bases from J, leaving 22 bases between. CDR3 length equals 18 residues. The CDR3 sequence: CASSEYALTRGEESPLHF. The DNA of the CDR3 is TGTGCCAGCAGTGAATATGCCCTCACCAGGGGAGAGGAGTCACCCCTCCACTTT.

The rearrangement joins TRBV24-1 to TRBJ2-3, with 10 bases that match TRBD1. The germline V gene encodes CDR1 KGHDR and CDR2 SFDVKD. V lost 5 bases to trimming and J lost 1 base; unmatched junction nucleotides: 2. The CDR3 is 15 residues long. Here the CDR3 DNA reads TGTGCCACCAGTGTCGGACAGGGGGGCACAGATACGCAGTATTTT. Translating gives CATSVGQGGTDTQYF.

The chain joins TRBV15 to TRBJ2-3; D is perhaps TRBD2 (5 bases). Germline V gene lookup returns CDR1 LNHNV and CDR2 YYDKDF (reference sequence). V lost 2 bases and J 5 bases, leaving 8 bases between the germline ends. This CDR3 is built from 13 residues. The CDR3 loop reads CATSRWRVDTQYF. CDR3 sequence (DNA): TGTGCCACCAGCAGATGGCGGGTAGATACGCAGTATTTT.

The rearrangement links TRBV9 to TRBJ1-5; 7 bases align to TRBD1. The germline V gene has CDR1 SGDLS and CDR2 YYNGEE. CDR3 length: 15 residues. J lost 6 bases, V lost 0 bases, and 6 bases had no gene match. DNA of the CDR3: TGTGCCAGCAGCGTAGGCCCAGGGGGAAGTCAGCCCCAGCATTTT. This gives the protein CASSVGPGGSQPQHF.

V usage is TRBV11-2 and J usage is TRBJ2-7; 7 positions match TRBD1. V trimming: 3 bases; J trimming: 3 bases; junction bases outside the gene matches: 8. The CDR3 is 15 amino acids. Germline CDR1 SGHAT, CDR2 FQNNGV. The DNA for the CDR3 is TGTGCCAGCAGCTTTAACAGGGGCCTAAACTACGAGCAGTACTTC. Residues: CASSFNRGLNYEQYF.

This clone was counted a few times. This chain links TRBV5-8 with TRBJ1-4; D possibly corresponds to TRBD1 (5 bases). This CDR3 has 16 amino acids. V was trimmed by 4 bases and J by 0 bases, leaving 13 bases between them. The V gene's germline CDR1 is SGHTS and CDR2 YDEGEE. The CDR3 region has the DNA TGTGCCAGCAGCGTAGGCAGGGTTGCAACTAATGAAAAACTGTTTTTT. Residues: CASSVGRVATNEKLFF. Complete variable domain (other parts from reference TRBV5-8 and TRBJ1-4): EAGVTQSPTHLIKTRGQQATLRCSPISGHTSVYWYQQALGLGLQFLLWYDEGEERNRGNFPPRFSGRQFPNYSSELNVNALELEDSALYLCASSVGRVATNEKLFFGSGTQLSVL.

The CDR3 is CASSSTGYGYTF. CDR3 DNA: TGTGCCAGCAGTTCAACAGGCTATGGCTACACCTTC. The chain has TRBV27 and TRBJ1-2, with D possibly TRBD1 on 5 matching bases. V lost 4 bases and J lost 4, with 7 bases in between. Germline V gene lookup returns CDR1 MNHEY and CDR2 SMNVEV (reference sequence). The CDR3 is 12 amino acids.

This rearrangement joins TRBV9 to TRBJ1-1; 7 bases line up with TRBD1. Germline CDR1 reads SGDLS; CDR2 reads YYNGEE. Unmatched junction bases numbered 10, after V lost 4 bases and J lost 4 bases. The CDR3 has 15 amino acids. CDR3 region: CASSSRDSSTTEAFF. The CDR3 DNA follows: TGTGCCAGCAGCTCCCGGGACAGCTCGACCACTGAAGCTTTCTTT.

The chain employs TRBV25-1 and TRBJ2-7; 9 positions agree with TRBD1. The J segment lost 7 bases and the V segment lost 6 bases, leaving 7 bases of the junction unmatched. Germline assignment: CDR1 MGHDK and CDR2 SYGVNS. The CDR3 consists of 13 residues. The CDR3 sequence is CASRTGGSMEQYF. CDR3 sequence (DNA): TGTGCCAGCAGGACAGGGGGGTCTATGGAGCAGTACTTC.

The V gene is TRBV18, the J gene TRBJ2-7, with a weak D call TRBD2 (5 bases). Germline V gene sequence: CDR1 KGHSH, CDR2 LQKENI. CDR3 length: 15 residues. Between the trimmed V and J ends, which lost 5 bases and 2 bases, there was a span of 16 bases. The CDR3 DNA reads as TGTGCCAGCTCATCATCCGCCGGAGGAGCCTACGAGCAGTACTTC. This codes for CASSSSAGGAYEQYF.

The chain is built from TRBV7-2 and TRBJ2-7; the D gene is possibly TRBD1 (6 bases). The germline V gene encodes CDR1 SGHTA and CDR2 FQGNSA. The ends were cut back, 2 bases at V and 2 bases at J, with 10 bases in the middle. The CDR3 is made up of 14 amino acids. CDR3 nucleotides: TGTGCCAGCAGCTTACTCTGGGACACCTACGAGCAGTACTTC. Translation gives CASSLLWDTYEQYF.

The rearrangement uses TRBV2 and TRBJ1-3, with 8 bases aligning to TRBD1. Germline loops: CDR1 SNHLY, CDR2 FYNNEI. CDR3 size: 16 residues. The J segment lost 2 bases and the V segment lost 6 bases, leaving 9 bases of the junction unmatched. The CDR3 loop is CASSPNGQGAGNTIYF. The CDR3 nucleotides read TGTGCCAGCAGCCCCAATGGACAGGGAGCTGGAAACACCATATATTTT.

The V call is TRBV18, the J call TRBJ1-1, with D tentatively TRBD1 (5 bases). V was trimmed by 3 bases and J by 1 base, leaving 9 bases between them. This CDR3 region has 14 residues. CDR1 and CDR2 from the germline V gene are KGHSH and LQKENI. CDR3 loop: CASSPVDRNTEAFF. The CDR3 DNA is TGTGCCAGCTCACCTGTCGACAGGAACACTGAAGCTTTCTTT.

CDR3 in DNA: TGTGCCAGTAGTATTAGGGGCGGCTCGAGCACTGAAGCTTTCTTT. Translated, it gives CASSIRGGSSTEAFF. The V call is TRBV19, the J call TRBJ1-1; possible D gene TRBD1, 5 bases. CDR3 length equals 15 residues. Germline CDR1 reads LNHDA; CDR2 reads SQIVND (reference sequence). The V end was cut by 3 bases, the J end by 4 bases, with 15 bases between.

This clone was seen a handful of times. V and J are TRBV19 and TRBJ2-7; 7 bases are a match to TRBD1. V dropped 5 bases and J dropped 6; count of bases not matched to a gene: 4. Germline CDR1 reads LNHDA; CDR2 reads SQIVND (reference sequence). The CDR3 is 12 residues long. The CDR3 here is CASSDHRGEQYF. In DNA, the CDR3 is TGTGCCAGTAGTGATCACAGGGGCGAGCAGTACTTC.

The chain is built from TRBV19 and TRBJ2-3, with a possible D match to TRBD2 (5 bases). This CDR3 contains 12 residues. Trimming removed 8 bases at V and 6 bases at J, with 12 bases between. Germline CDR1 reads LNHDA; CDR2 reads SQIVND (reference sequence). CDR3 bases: TGTGCCAGTCGGTTATCGGGGGATACGCAGTATTTT. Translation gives CASRLSGDTQYF.

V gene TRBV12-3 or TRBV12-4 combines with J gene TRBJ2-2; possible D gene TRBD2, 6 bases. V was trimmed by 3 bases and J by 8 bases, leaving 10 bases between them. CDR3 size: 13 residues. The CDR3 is CASSLGGKGELFF. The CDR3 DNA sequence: TGTGCCAGCAGTTTGGGCGGGAAGGGGGAGCTGTTTTTT.

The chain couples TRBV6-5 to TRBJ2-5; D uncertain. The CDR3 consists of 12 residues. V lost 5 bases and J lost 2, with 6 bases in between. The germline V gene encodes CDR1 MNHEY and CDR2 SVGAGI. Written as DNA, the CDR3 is TGTGCCAGCAGTCCTAGACAAGAGACCCAGTACTTC. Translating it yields CASSPRQETQYF.

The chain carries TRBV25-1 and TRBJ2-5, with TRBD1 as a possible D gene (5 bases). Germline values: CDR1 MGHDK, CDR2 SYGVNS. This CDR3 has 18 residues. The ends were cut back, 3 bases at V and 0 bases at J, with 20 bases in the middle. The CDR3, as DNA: TGTGCCAGCAGTGACTATAGTCTCCAGGGATTAGACCAAGAGACCCAGTACTTC. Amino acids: CASSDYSLQGLDQETQYF.

Here the CDR3 reads CASSPLGPGNTIYF. Written as DNA, the CDR3 is TGTGCCAGCAGCCCCTTGGGGCCTGGAAACACCATATATTTT. The J gene is TRBJ1-3, the V gene TRBV14; tentatively, D is TRBD1 (5 bases). Germline loops: CDR1 SGHDN, CDR2 FVKESK. The CDR3 length is 14 residues. V was trimmed by 4 bases and J by 2 bases, leaving 9 bases between them.